Shown below are 21 T cell receptor beta chains from a single sample sequenced in a study of blood T cell repertoires in COVID-19. Profiled with immunoSEQ multiplex PCR; TCRdb holds only in-frame clones, not every one. The sample contains a few hundred thousand clones, roughly 88% of which appear only once. Sequencing used peripheral blood. These receptors came from a man younger than 45 who had recovered from COVID-19.

V usage is TRBV7-2 and J usage is TRBJ1-1, with 7 bases identical to TRBD1. V lost 1 base, J lost 3 bases, and 2 bases stayed unmatched. Germline V gene sequence: CDR1 SGHTA, CDR2 FQGNSA. This CDR3 is built from 14 residues. For the CDR3, the DNA is TGTGCCAGCAGCTTAGAACAGGGGTACACTGAAGCTTTCTTT. It is translated as CASSLEQGYTEAFF.

This chain uses TRBV5-1 with TRBJ1-1, with a weak D call TRBD1 (6 bases). This CDR3 has 14 residues. The V gene's germline CDR1 is SGHRS and CDR2 YFSETQ. V lost 3 bases and J lost 6, with 15 bases in between. The CDR3 protein is CASSWQTGTPEAFF. CDR3 in DNA: TGCGCCAGCAGCTGGCAGACAGGAACGCCTGAAGCTTTCTTT.

This chain joins TRBV7-2 and TRBJ1-1; maybe TRBD1 (5 bases). The CDR3 covers 15 residues. In germline, CDR1 is SGHTA, CDR2 FQGNSA. With 3 bases removed from V and 1 base from J, the gap between germline ends came to 12 bases. CDR3: CASSFRTLRNTEAFF. CDR3 nucleotide sequence: TGTGCCAGCAGCTTCAGGACATTACGGAACACTGAAGCTTTCTTT. The variable domain in full, completed from reference TRBV7-2 and TRBJ1-1, reads GAGVSQSPSNKVTEKGKDVELRCDPISGHTALYWYRQSLGQGLEFLIYFQGNSAPDKSGLPSDRFSAERTGGSVSTLTIQRTQQEDSAVYLCASSFRTLRNTEAFFGQGTRLTVV.

This clone was picked up one time. The chain carries TRBV5-1 and TRBJ1-2; 8 positions match TRBD1. The V gene end was trimmed by 2 bases and the J gene end by 6 bases; junction bases not matched to a gene: 6. CDR1 is SGHRS and CDR2 is YFSETQ in the germline V gene. The CDR3 runs 14 residues. CDR3 nucleotides: TGCGCCAGCAGCTTAGACAGGGGACTGGATGGCTACACCTTC. It encodes CASSLDRGLDGYTF.

As to this clone: Other DNA sequences from this sample encode an identical CDR3 as well. The chain uses TRBV6-5 and TRBJ1-1, with 8 bases lining up with TRBD1. V dropped 0 bases and J dropped 4; count of bases not matched to a gene: 1. This CDR3 comprises 14 residues. From germline, CDR1 is MNHEY and CDR2 SVGAGI. In DNA, the CDR3 is TGTGCCAGCAGTTACTCTACAGGGGGCACTGAAGCTTTCTTT. Protein: CASSYSTGGTEAFF.

This clone was seen once. The chain links TRBV5-8 to TRBJ1-2; possible D gene TRBD1, 6 bases. CDR3 length: 12 residues. CDR1 is SGHTS and CDR2 is YDEGEE in the germline V gene. V was pared by 2 bases and J by 7 bases, with 9 bases between. The chain's CDR3 is CASSFTGIGYTF. CDR3 nucleotide sequence: TGTGCCAGCAGCTTCACAGGGATTGGCTACACCTTC. The full variable domain, its missing parts supplied by reference TRBV5-8 and TRBJ1-2, is EAGVTQSPTHLIKTRGQQATLRCSPISGHTSVYWYQQALGLGLQFLLWYDEGEERNRGNFPPRFSGRQFPNYSSELNVNALELEDSALYLCASSFTGIGYTFGSGTRLTVV.

The rearrangement uses TRBV11-3 and TRBJ2-7, with 8 positions matching TRBD2. Germline-derived CDR1 and CDR2 are SGHNT and YENEEA. The ends lost 0 bases at V and 4 bases at J; junction bases unmatched: 11. The CDR3 sequence is 17 residues long. The CDR3 protein is CASSLDLVRGAHYEQYF. CDR3 DNA: TGTGCCAGCAGCTTAGATTTAGTGCGGGGGGCCCATTACGAGCAGTACTTC.

J is TRBJ1-2 and V is TRBV6-2 or TRBV6-3; TRBD1 might be the D (6 bases). The V gene's germline CDR1 is MNHEY and CDR2 SVGEGT. Trimming removed 6 bases from V and 7 bases from J, with 15 bases in between. The CDR3 covers 13 residues. Here the CDR3 reads CASSPTGFPGYTF. CDR3 coding DNA: TGTGCCAGCAGCCCAACAGGGTTCCCTGGCTACACCTTC.

The chain joins TRBV25-1 to TRBJ1-1; 7 bases match TRBD1. The CDR3 contains 14 residues. The germline gives CDR1 MGHDK, CDR2 SYGVNS. J was trimmed by 5 bases and V by 4 bases; bases with no gene match: 7. CDR3 region: CASSVGGVRTEAFF. The CDR3 nucleotides read TGTGCCAGCAGTGTAGGGGGCGTCAGGACTGAAGCTTTCTTT.

This clone has a single count. V is TRBV12-3 or TRBV12-4 and J is TRBJ1-5, with D maybe TRBD1 (6 bases). The CDR3 runs 13 residues. With 7 bases removed from V and 0 bases from J, the gap between germline ends came to 7 bases. The CDR3: CASKGDSNQPQHF. CDR3 bases: TGTGCCAGCAAGGGGGATAGCAATCAGCCCCAGCATTTT.

The chain has TRBV9 and TRBJ2-7, with TRBD2 as a possible D gene (5 bases). This CDR3 has 15 residues. Germline V gene sequence: CDR1 SGDLS, CDR2 YYNGEE. Trimming cost V 3 bases and J 0 bases, with 13 bases left between them. The CDR3 DNA reads as TGTGCCAGCAGCGGAGGACTGGTAAGCTCCTACGAGCAGTACTTC. Its translation is CASSGGLVSSYEQYF. Based on the CDR3 plus reference TRBV9 and TRBJ2-7, the full variable domain is DSGVTQTPKHLITATGQRVTLRCSPRSGDLSVYWYQQSLDQGLQFLIQYYNGEERAKGNILERFSAQQFPDLHSELNLSSLELGDSALYFCASSGGLVSSYEQYFGPGTRLTVT.

The rearrangement joins TRBV30 to TRBJ1-1, with TRBD1 matching 7 bases. V gave up 7 bases and J gave up 1 base; unmatched junction bases: 9. This CDR3 spans 14 amino acids. The germline V gene has CDR1 GTSNPN and CDR2 SVGIG (reference sequence). CDR3 coding DNA: TGTGCCTTTCGGTCCGGGACAGCGAACACTGAAGCTTTCTTT. It is translated as CAFRSGTANTEAFF.

CDR3 loop: CASSAGTSVSTDTQYF. The CDR3 coding sequence is TGTGCCAGCAGTGCCGGTACTAGCGTAAGCACAGATACGCAGTATTTT. The chain recombines TRBV9 with TRBJ2-3, with 7 bases lining up with TRBD2. Trimming cost V 5 bases and J 0 bases; bases outside gene matches: 9. Germline-derived CDR1 and CDR2 are SGDLS and YYNGEE. The CDR3 is 16 residues long.

This clone occurred once. The chain's CDR3 is CASSQNRDSLNTGELFF. In nucleotides, the CDR3 is TGTGCCAGCAGCCAAAACCGGGACAGCCTTAACACCGGGGAGCTGTTTTTT. The chain has TRBV3-1 (or the pseudogene TRBV3-2) and TRBJ2-2; 7 positions agree with TRBD1. CDR1 and CDR2 (germline): LGHDT, YNNKEL (reference sequence). The CDR3 is made up of 17 amino acids. V trimming: 2 bases; J trimming: 2 bases; junction bases outside the gene matches: 8.

The rearrangement uses TRBV7-9 and TRBJ1-4; D is perhaps TRBD1 (5 bases). Germline-derived CDR1 and CDR2 are SEHNR and FQNEAQ (reference sequence). The CDR3 runs to 17 residues. Trimming removed 5 bases at V and 6 bases at J, with 22 bases between. The CDR3 region is CASSPPGGLRVDEKLFF. CDR3 nucleotides: TGTGCCAGCAGCCCCCCGGGGGGTTTAAGAGTTGATGAAAAACTGTTTTTT. Variable domain in full (rest from reference TRBV7-9 and TRBJ1-4): DTGVSQNPRHKITKRGQNVTFRCDPISEHNRLYWYRQTLGQGPEFLTYFQNEAQLEKSRLLSDRFSAERPKGSFSTLEIQRTEQGDSAMYLCASSPPGGLRVDEKLFFGSGTQLSVL.

V usage is TRBV6-6 and J usage is TRBJ2-7; TRBD1 aligns across 9 bases. The germline V gene encodes CDR1 MNHNY and CDR2 SVGAGI (reference sequence). The CDR3 totals 17 residues. The J segment lost 2 bases and the V segment lost 5 bases, leaving 13 bases of the junction unmatched. In nucleotides, the CDR3 is TGTGCCAGCAGTCCTGCCCCCGGGACAGGGAGCCCCTACGAGCAGTACTTC. Its protein product is CASSPAPGTGSPYEQYF.

The gene calls are TRBV25-1 and TRBJ2-3, with D perhaps matching TRBD2 (5 bases). V dropped 2 bases and J dropped 2 bases, with 11 bases sitting between them. Per germline, CDR1 MGHDK and CDR2 SYGVNS. The CDR3 contains 15 residues. The DNA of the CDR3 is TGTGCCAGCAGTGAAAATTTGGGAGCCACAGATACGCAGTATTTT. As protein: CASSENLGATDTQYF.

The chain links TRBV5-6 to TRBJ1-2, with 9 bases aligning to TRBD1. CDR1 is SGHDT, CDR2 YYEEEE, per germline. The trim removed 4 bases at V and 6 bases at J, leaving 10 bases unmatched. The CDR3 covers 15 residues. The chain's CDR3 is CASSPQGATIHGYTF. CDR3 coding DNA: TGTGCCAGCAGCCCACAGGGGGCAACCATTCATGGCTACACCTTC. The full variable domain, in which reference TRBV5-6 and TRBJ1-2 provide the parts outside the CDR3, is DAGVTQSPTHLIKTRGQQVTLRCSPKSGHDTVSWYQQALGQGPQFIFQYYEEEERQRGNFPDRFSGHQFPNYSSELNVNALLLGDSALYLCASSPQGATIHGYTFGSGTRLTVV.

The chain carries TRBV6-6 and TRBJ1-3; no clear D. The V gene lost 0 bases and the J gene lost 1 base, with 4 bases spanning the gap. This CDR3 region has 14 residues. Germline CDR1 and CDR2: MNHNY and SVGAGI (reference sequence). In DNA form, the CDR3 reads TGTGCCAGCAGTTACTCCCTATCTGGAAACACCATATATTTT. Amino acid sequence: CASSYSLSGNTIYF.

The chain uses TRBV7-9 and TRBJ2-2, with no clear D. CDR3 length: 12 residues. Germline lookup yields CDR1 SEHNR and CDR2 FQNEAQ (reference sequence). Between the trimmed V and J ends, which lost 3 bases and 5 bases, there was a span of 4 bases. The CDR3 nucleotides are TGTGCCAGCAGCTTCATTACCGGGGAGCTGTTTTTT. Its protein product is CASSFITGELFF.

Concerning this clone itself: Other DNA sequences of this sample code for an identical CDR3. V is TRBV11-3 and J is TRBJ2-3; D not resolved. Trimming removed 5 bases from V and 0 bases from J, with 9 bases in between. CDR3 length equals 14 residues. Germline CDR1 SGHNT, CDR2 YENEEA. The CDR3 spells CASSPGGSTDTQYF. CDR3 DNA: TGTGCCAGCAGCCCCGGTGGTAGCACAGATACGCAGTATTTT.